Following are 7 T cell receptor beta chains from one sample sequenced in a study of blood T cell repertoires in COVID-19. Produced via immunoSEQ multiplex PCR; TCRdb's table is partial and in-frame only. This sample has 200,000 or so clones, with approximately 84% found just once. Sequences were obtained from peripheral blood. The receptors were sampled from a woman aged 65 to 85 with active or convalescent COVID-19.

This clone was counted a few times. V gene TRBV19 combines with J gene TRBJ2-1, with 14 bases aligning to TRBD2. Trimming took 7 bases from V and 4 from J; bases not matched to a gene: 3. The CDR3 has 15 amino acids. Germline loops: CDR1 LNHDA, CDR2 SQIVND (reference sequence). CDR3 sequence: CASTRLAGGYNEQFF. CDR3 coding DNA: TGTGCCAGTACTAGACTAGCGGGAGGGTACAATGAGCAGTTCTTC.

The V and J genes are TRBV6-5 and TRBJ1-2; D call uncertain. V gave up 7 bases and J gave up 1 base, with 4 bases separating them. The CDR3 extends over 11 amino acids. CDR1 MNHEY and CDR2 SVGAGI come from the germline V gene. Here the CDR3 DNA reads TGTGCCAGCACCTATAACTATGGCTACACCTTC. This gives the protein CASTYNYGYTF.

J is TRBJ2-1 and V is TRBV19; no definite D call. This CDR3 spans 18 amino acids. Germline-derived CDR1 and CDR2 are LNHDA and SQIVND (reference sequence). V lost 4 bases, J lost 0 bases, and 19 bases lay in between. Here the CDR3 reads CASSRPLVILSSYNEQFF. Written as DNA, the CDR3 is TGTGCCAGTAGTAGGCCGCTAGTAATCCTTTCCTCCTACAATGAGCAGTTCTTC. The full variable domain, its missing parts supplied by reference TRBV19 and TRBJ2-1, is DGGITQSPKYLFRKEGQNVTLSCEQNLNHDAMYWYRQDPGQGLRLIYYSQIVNDFQKGDIAEGYSVSREKKESFPLTVTSAQKNPTAFYLCASSRPLVILSSYNEQFFGPGTRLTVL.

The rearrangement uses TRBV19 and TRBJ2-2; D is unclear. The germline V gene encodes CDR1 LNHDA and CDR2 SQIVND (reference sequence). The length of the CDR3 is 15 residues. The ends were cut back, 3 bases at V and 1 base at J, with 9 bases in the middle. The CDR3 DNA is TGTGCCAGTAGTATTAGCTCCTTGAACACCGGGGAGCTGTTTTTT. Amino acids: CASSISSLNTGELFF.

The CDR3 DNA reads as TGCGCCAGCAGCTTTTCCTCGACCGGGGGTGGCTACACCTTC. Protein sequence: CASSFSSTGGGYTF. The chain is built from TRBV5-1 and TRBJ1-2; D is perhaps TRBD1 (5 bases). This CDR3 spans 14 amino acids. Germline V CDR1 and CDR2: SGHRS, YFSETQ. V dropped 2 bases and J dropped 7 bases, with 15 bases sitting between them.

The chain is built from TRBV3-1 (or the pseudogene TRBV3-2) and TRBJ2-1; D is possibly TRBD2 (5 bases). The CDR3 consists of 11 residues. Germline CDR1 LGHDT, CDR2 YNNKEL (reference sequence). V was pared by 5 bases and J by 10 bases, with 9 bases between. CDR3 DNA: TGTGCCAGCAGCAAAGGACTGGAGCAGTTCTTC. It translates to CASSKGLEQFF.

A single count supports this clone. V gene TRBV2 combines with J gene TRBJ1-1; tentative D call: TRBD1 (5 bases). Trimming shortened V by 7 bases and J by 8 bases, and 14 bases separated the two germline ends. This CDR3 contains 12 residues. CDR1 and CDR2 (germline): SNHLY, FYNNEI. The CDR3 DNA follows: TGTGCCAGCATGCCCGACGCAGGGGAAGCTTTCTTT. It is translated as CASMPDAGEAFF. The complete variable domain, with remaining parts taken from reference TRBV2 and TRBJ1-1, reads EPEVTQTPSHQVTQMGQEVILRCVPISNHLYFYWYRQILGQKVEFLVSFYNNEISEKSEIFDDQFSVERPDGSNFTLKIRSTKLEDSAMYFCASMPDAGEAFFGQGTRLTVV.